The 29 T cell receptor beta chains given below trace back to one sample, sequenced in a study of blood T cell repertoires in COVID-19. Method: immunoSEQ multiplex PCR; TCRdb's copy keeps in-frame clones and lacks some. This table holds some 200,000 clones, approximately 83% found once. What was sequenced was peripheral blood. These TCRs come from a woman aged 25 to 45 with COVID-19, enrolled during active disease.

This clone was observed at least ten times. The chain links TRBV9 to TRBJ1-4; tentatively, D is TRBD1 (5 bases). Germline V CDR1 and CDR2: SGDLS, YYNGEE. There are 15 residues in the CDR3. Trimming removed 0 bases from V and 10 bases from J, with 16 bases in between. The CDR3 loop is CASSVDDGVGGKLFF. CDR3 DNA sequence: TGTGCCAGCAGCGTAGACGATGGGGTGGGGGGAAAACTGTTTTTT.

This clone was seen a few times. The chain is built from TRBV7-9 and TRBJ2-5; unclear D gene. V lost 5 bases and J 4 bases, leaving 8 bases between the germline ends. Germline CDR1 and CDR2: SEHNR and FQNEAQ (reference sequence). This CDR3 has 12 amino acids. DNA for the CDR3: TGTGCCAGCAGCCGGGTCGCAGAGACCCAGTACTTC. Protein: CASSRVAETQYF.

This clone appeared a single time. The V call is TRBV5-1, the J call TRBJ2-2; TRBD2 agrees at 7 bases. CDR1 and CDR2 from the germline V gene are SGHRS and YFSETQ. V lost 7 bases, J lost 0 bases, and 9 bases stayed unmatched. This CDR3 has 16 amino acids. CDR3: CASSQVGGSNTGELFF. In nucleotides, the CDR3 is TGCGCCAGCTCTCAGGTGGGGGGGTCGAACACCGGGGAGCTGTTTTTT.

This clone was seen only once. The rearrangement joins TRBV6-2 or TRBV6-3 to TRBJ2-3; perhaps TRBD1 as D (5 bases). Germline V gene sequence: CDR1 MNHEY, CDR2 SVGEGT. This CDR3 contains 15 residues. Trimming shortened V by 4 bases and J by 4 bases, and 15 bases separated the two germline ends. This CDR3 is CASSSYFLGADTQYF. The CDR3 DNA follows: TGTGCCAGCAGTTCATATTTTCTAGGGGCAGATACGCAGTATTTT.

The count of this clone is one. This sequence joins TRBV5-1 and TRBJ2-7; D uncertain. Trimming took 4 bases from V and 2 from J, leaving 10 bases between them. The CDR3 sequence is 13 residues long. Germline values: CDR1 SGHRS, CDR2 YFSETQ. CDR3 DNA: TGCGCCAGCAGCATCAATAGTCCCTACGAGCAGTACTTC. It translates to CASSINSPYEQYF.

This clone was counted ten times or more. This chain uses TRBV11-3 with TRBJ2-1; 11 bases line up with TRBD2. The V and J ends lost 8 bases and 4 bases, in that order; junction bases with no gene match: 7. Germline V gives CDR1 SGHNT, CDR2 YENEEA. This CDR3 has 15 residues. CDR3 amino acids: CASSRGTSGYNEQFF. For the CDR3, the DNA is TGTGCCAGCTCTCGCGGGACTAGCGGTTACAATGAGCAGTTCTTC.

Turning to this clone: An end of the junction does not agree with germline; a read error may underlie this. The chain combines TRBV7-3 with TRBJ2-1; TRBD1 matches at 10 bases. The CDR3 runs 16 residues. Germline values: CDR1 SGHTA, CDR2 FQGTGA. DNA for the CDR3: TGTGCCAGCAGCTTAATCGGGACAGGGGTCTACGATGAGCAGTTCTTC. It codes for CASSLIGTGVYDEQFF.

The chain employs TRBV4-3 and TRBJ1-6; D is ambiguous. The germline CDR1 and CDR2 sequences are LGHNA and YSLEER. V shed 5 bases and J shed 3 bases, with 11 bases lying between them. This CDR3 spans 15 amino acids. CDR3 loop: CASSEGLRYNSPLHF. The DNA for the CDR3 is TGCGCCAGCAGCGAGGGTCTCCGCTATAATTCACCCCTCCACTTT.

This chain links TRBV9 with TRBJ2-7; the D gene is possibly TRBD2 (5 bases). The V gene lost 4 bases and the J gene lost 3 bases, with 11 bases spanning the gap. This CDR3 spans 13 amino acids. Germline CDR1 reads SGDLS; CDR2 reads YYNGEE. CDR3 loop: CASSQRESYEQYF. The CDR3 region has the DNA TGTGCCAGCAGCCAAAGGGAGAGCTACGAGCAGTACTTC.

The chain carries TRBV7-2 and TRBJ2-5; tentatively, D is TRBD2 (6 bases). The CDR3 runs 14 residues. Trimming took 4 bases from V and 0 from J, leaving 9 bases between them. Germline V CDR1 and CDR2: SGHTA, FQGNSA. CDR3 sequence (DNA): TGTGCCAGCAGCTCGGGGACTCACCAAGAGACCCAGTACTTC. It is translated as CASSSGTHQETQYF. Using reference TRBV7-2 and TRBJ2-5 for the parts outside the CDR3, the full variable domain is GAGVSQSPSNKVTEKGKDVELRCDPISGHTALYWYRQSLGQGLEFLIYFQGNSAPDKSGLPSDRFSAERTGGSVSTLTIQRTQQEDSAVYLCASSSGTHQETQYFGPGTRLLVL.

This clone was observed a single time. The chain employs TRBV30 and TRBJ2-2; TRBD1 is a possible D gene (7 bases). V dropped 5 bases and J dropped 1 base, with 17 bases sitting between them. The V gene's germline CDR1 is GTSNPN and CDR2 SVGIG (reference sequence). This CDR3 has 16 residues. The CDR3 loop reads CAWGSGGQKNTGELFF. The CDR3 DNA follows: TGTGCCTGGGGGTCCGGGGGACAGAAGAACACCGGGGAGCTGTTTTTT.

As to this clone: The same CDR3 can be traced to other DNA sequences in this sample. The chain links TRBV7-9 to TRBJ1-1; D is unresolved. The CDR3 is 11 amino acids. The germline V and J ends were trimmed by 5 bases and 3 bases, with 4 bases remaining between them. Germline loops: CDR1 SEHNR, CDR2 FQNEAQ (reference sequence). CDR3 region: CASSPYTEAFF. The CDR3 region has the DNA TGTGCCAGCAGCCCGTACACTGAAGCTTTCTTT.

V usage is TRBV19 and J usage is TRBJ1-2, with TRBD1 identical over 9 bases. The length of the CDR3 is 15 residues. V dropped 5 bases and J dropped 2; count of bases not matched to a gene: 6. The germline gives CDR1 LNHDA, CDR2 SQIVND (reference sequence). The CDR3 sequence: CASSFGTGKNYGYTF. The CDR3 DNA reads TGTGCCAGTAGTTTCGGGACAGGGAAGAACTATGGCTACACCTTC.

This chain uses TRBV18 with TRBJ2-3; 8 bases fit TRBD2. The V and J ends lost 2 bases and 2 bases, in that order; junction bases with no gene match: 6. The CDR3 contains 16 residues. CDR1 is KGHSH, CDR2 LQKENI, per germline. CDR3 coding DNA: TGTGCCAGCTCACCAATCCCGGGAGGGGTCACAGATACGCAGTATTTT. Encoded protein: CASSPIPGGVTDTQYF. Using reference TRBV18 and TRBJ2-3 for the parts outside the CDR3, the full variable domain is NAGVMQNPRHLVRRRGQEARLRCSPMKGHSHVYWYRQLPEEGLKFMVYLQKENIIDESGMPKERFSAEFPKEGPSILRIQQVVRGDSAAYFCASSPIPGGVTDTQYFGPGTRLTVL.

This clone was seen ten or more times. The gene calls are TRBV28 and TRBJ2-2; the match to TRBD2 covers 12 bases. Losses at the gene ends were 2 bases for V and 3 bases for J; bases not matched to a gene: 10. This CDR3 has 19 residues. Germline CDR1 reads MDHEN; CDR2 reads SYDVKM. In DNA form, the CDR3 reads TGTGCCAGCAGTTTAACTCTAGCGGGGGGGCCTGAGGACACCGGGGAGCTGTTTTTT. This translates into CASSLTLAGGPEDTGELFF.

This clone was observed once. The rearrangement joins TRBV2 to TRBJ1-3; the D is unclear. The CDR3 runs to 14 residues. The ends were cut back, 8 bases at V and 0 bases at J, with 11 bases in the middle. Germline V gene sequence: CDR1 SNHLY, CDR2 FYNNEI. The CDR3 loop is CASRIYSSGNTIYF. In DNA form, the CDR3 reads TGTGCCAGCCGTATTTATAGCTCTGGAAACACCATATATTTT.

This clone was observed a handful of times. V gene TRBV9 combines with J gene TRBJ1-6; TRBD1 agrees at 8 bases. Per the germline V gene, CDR1 is SGDLS and CDR2 is YYNGEE. CDR3 length: 14 residues. With 3 bases clipped from V and 5 bases from J, the junction kept 1 base outside the gene matches. Here the CDR3 DNA reads TGTGCCAGCAGCGCACAGGGGGATAATTCACCCCTCCACTTT. Translated: CASSAQGDNSPLHF. The full variable domain, completed using reference TRBV9 and TRBJ1-6, is DSGVTQTPKHLITATGQRVTLRCSPRSGDLSVYWYQQSLDQGLQFLIQYYNGEERAKGNILERFSAQQFPDLHSELNLSSLELGDSALYFCASSAQGDNSPLHFGNGTRLTVT.

Here the CDR3 DNA reads TGTGCCAGCAGCCAACTAGCGGACGCCTACGAGCAGTACTTC. It codes for CASSQLADAYEQYF. The rearrangement links TRBV14 to TRBJ2-7; 7 nucleotides agree with TRBD2. CDR1 and CDR2 (germline): SGHDN, FVKESK. V lost 2 bases, J lost 2 bases, and 3 bases stayed unmatched. This CDR3 has 14 residues.

The CDR3 loop is CASSSKLTWASGGETQYF. In DNA, the CDR3 is TGCGCCAGCAGCTCCAAATTGACTTGGGCGAGCGGCGGAGAGACCCAGTACTTC. The V call is TRBV5-1, the J call TRBJ2-5, with D possibly being TRBD2 (5 bases). Between the trimmed V and J ends, which lost 3 bases and 4 bases, there was a span of 25 bases. CDR3 size: 18 residues. Germline CDR1 SGHRS, CDR2 YFSETQ.

The V gene is TRBV9, the J gene TRBJ2-7, with D possibly matching TRBD1 (6 bases). CDR3 length: 14 residues. Between the trimmed V and J ends, which lost 4 bases and 3 bases, there was a span of 14 bases. Germline loops: CDR1 SGDLS, CDR2 YYNGEE. The DNA for the CDR3 is TGTGCCAGCAGCACACAAACAGGGAACTACGAGCAGTACTTC. Translated, it gives CASSTQTGNYEQYF.

This chain uses TRBV7-3 with TRBJ2-5, with 7 bases aligning to TRBD2. This CDR3 region has 13 residues. J gave up 5 bases and V 3 bases, and 3 bases lay outside the gene matches. Germline CDR1 is SGHTA and CDR2 is FQGTGA. The CDR3, as DNA: TGTGCCAGCAGCTTCGGCGGGGGTGAGACCCAGTACTTC. As protein: CASSFGGGETQYF.

The rearrangement uses TRBV6-2 or TRBV6-3 and TRBJ2-1, with TRBD2 matching 9 bases. The CDR3 contains 16 residues. J was trimmed by 3 bases and V by 6 bases; bases with no gene match: 9. Germline-derived CDR1 and CDR2 are MNHEY and SVGEGT. CDR3 sequence reads: CASSQIAGVVYNEQFF. The CDR3 DNA sequence: TGTGCCAGCAGCCAAATAGCGGGAGTGGTCTACAATGAGCAGTTCTTC.

This rearrangement joins TRBV9 to TRBJ2-1; a weak D match, TRBD2 (7 bases). The CDR3 contains 15 residues. The germline CDR1 and CDR2 sequences are SGDLS and YYNGEE. V gave up 6 bases and J gave up 2 bases, with 15 bases separating them. CDR3 in amino acids: CASTLEGGPYNEQFF. For the CDR3, the DNA is TGTGCCAGCACCCTGGAGGGGGGGCCCTACAATGAGCAGTTCTTC.

The chain has TRBV18 and TRBJ1-5; tentative D call: TRBD1 (5 bases). In germline, CDR1 is KGHSH, CDR2 LQKENI. V was cut by 3 bases and J by 4 bases, with 13 bases left in between. The CDR3 extends over 15 amino acids. The CDR3 spells CASSPPPGTNQPQHF. Written as DNA, the CDR3 is TGTGCCAGCTCACCCCCCCCCGGGACTAATCAGCCCCAGCATTTT.

The DNA for the CDR3 is TGTGCCAGCAGTTACGGACTAGCGGGGGGTAGCACAGATACGCAGTATTTT. As protein: CASSYGLAGGSTDTQYF. The V call is TRBV27, the J call TRBJ2-3; 14 bases map to TRBD2. Germline V gives CDR1 MNHEY, CDR2 SMNVEV (reference sequence). CDR3 length equals 17 residues. Trimming removed 4 bases from V and 0 bases from J; junction bases left unmatched: 3.

This clone has only one observation. The chain joins TRBV28 to TRBJ2-7, with TRBD1 matching 7 bases. J gave up 0 bases and V 5 bases, and 7 bases lay outside the gene matches. Germline V gene data show CDR1 as MDHEN and CDR2 as SYDVKM. The CDR3 loop spans 15 amino acids. CDR3 loop: CASSLPGQLSYEQYF. CDR3 nucleotides: TGTGCCAGCAGTCTGCCGGGACAGCTCTCCTACGAGCAGTACTTC.

The V call is TRBV6-5, the J call TRBJ1-2; D gene unclear. V lost 7 bases to trimming and J lost 4 bases, with 16 bases between them. CDR3 size: 14 residues. From germline, CDR1 is MNHEY and CDR2 SVGAGI. CDR3 in DNA: TGTGCCAGCACCCCTGGAGCATATCGCTATGGCTACACCTTC. As protein: CASTPGAYRYGYTF.

The chain is built from TRBV6-6 and TRBJ1-2; the match to TRBD1 covers 9 bases. Germline CDR1 and CDR2: MNHNY and SVGAGI (reference sequence). The V segment lost 2 bases and the J segment 2 bases; nucleotides outside the gene matches: 6. CDR3 length: 16 amino acids. The CDR3 loop is CASSYGRDRANYGYTF. The CDR3 DNA is TGTGCCAGCAGTTACGGGCGGGACAGGGCCAACTATGGCTACACCTTC.

This clone was seen a handful of times. V is TRBV11-2 and J is TRBJ2-7; 7 nucleotides line up with TRBD2. Germline CDR1 is SGHAT and CDR2 is FQNNGV. CDR3 size: 15 residues. V lost 4 bases to trimming and J lost 6 bases; unmatched junction nucleotides: 12. CDR3 DNA sequence: TGTGCCAGCAGCTACCTAGTGGGAGGGCCTGGCGAGCAGTACTTC. This sequence encodes CASSYLVGGPGEQYF.